Listed below are T cell receptor beta chains from one sample, sequenced in a study of CD8 T cells in Susac syndrome. MiXCR was run by TCRdb on the immunoSEQ multiplex PCR reads, yielding one entry per CDR3 protein. The data show about 150,000 distinct CDR3 sequences, approximately 94% seen once. Sequenced: CD8+ T cells from PBMCs. These receptors were collected from a human donor with multiple sclerosis. Each CDR3 is given with its conserved first and last residue. A clone size is listed for some rows: how often the clone was seen (once, few, many), or a class if it is expanded.

v_call	j_call	clone_size	cdr3_aa
TRBV27	TRBJ1-1	-	CASSLSFPNMVEAFF
TRBV29-1	TRBJ2-7	-	CSAKRGSYEQYF
TRBV6-5	TRBJ1-1	-	CASSQSGNTEAFF
TRBV28	TRBJ2-3	few	CASSPTGASTDTQYF
TRBV13	TRBJ2-7	-	CASSFRTGQGPPASSYEQYF
TRBV14	TRBJ1-2	-	CASSQLGRYGYTF
TRBV30	TRBJ1-5	-	CAWSLTGGGEPQHF
TRBV7-9	TRBJ1-5	-	CAGDRGTQPQHF
TRBV3-1	TRBJ2-1	few	CASSHRRGGRFEQFF
TRBV6-6	TRBJ1-5	-	CASSYSLPNNQPQHF
TRBV7-2	TRBJ2-5	-	CASSLYPDSSRETQYF
TRBV7-9	TRBJ2-4	-	CASSQGGTENIQYF
TRBV4-2	TRBJ2-1	-	CASSQDFTSGTYNEQFF
TRBV7-8	TRBJ2-3	-	CASSLRSSDTQYF
TRBV19	TRBJ2-3	-	CASNSRQGAPDTQYF
TRBV27	TRBJ2-5	-	CASTPLAGAYQETQYF
TRBV13	TRBJ1-5	-	CASSLGGQRNQPQHF
TRBV4-1	TRBJ1-5	-	CASSHSEGSPQHF